The 12 T cell receptor beta chains listed next were all sequenced from one sample in a study of patients and donors after allogeneic stem cell transplantation. TCRdb re-analysed the RT-PCR reads in MiXCR, keeping a single row per CDR3 protein. The profile shows under 200,000 distinct CDR3 sequences, about 29% of them singletons. The sequencing sample was made of blood, either unsorted or a sorted T cell fraction (not recorded which). These receptors all stem from a human donor who was either an allogeneic HSCT recipient or a stem cell or donor lymphocyte infusion donor (not recorded which). It is not recorded whose cells these are; they may come from a transplant donor.

The chain joins TRBV21-1 to TRBJ2-6; TRBD1 is the table's D call, not checked against the DNA. TRBV21-1 is a listed pseudogene. The CDR3 extends over 18 amino acids. The CDR3 sequence is CASSSHQGLNSGANVLTF. The CDR3 nucleotides are TGTGCCAGCAGCAGTCATCAGGGGCTTAACTCTGGGGCCAACGTCCTGACTTTC.

This rearrangement joins TRBV20-1 to TRBJ2-1, with D perhaps matching TRBD1 or TRBD2 (5 bases each). The V gene lost 5 bases and the J gene lost 0 bases, with 11 bases spanning the gap. Germline assignment: CDR1 DFQATT and CDR2 SNEGSKA (reference sequence). The CDR3 has 14 amino acids. CDR3: CSAGGLNSYNEQFF. CDR3 DNA: TGCAGTGCTGGGGGTCTAAACTCCTACAATGAGCAGTTCTTC.

The chain couples TRBV27 to TRBJ2-3, with 12 nucleotides matching TRBD2. The CDR3 is 16 residues long. V was clipped by 3 bases and J by 5 bases; unmatched bases: 6. Per germline, CDR1 MNHEY and CDR2 SMNVEV (reference sequence). The CDR3 region is CASSLTSGRYVDTQYF. In DNA, the CDR3 is TGTGCCAGCAGTTTGACTAGCGGGAGATATGTAGATACGCAGTATTTT.

The sample holds one count of this clonotype. The genes are TRBV6-5 and TRBJ2-1; perhaps TRBD2 as D (5 bases). The CDR3 has 15 residues. CDR1 is MNHEY, CDR2 SVGAGI, per germline. V was clipped by 0 bases and J by 6 bases, with 12 bases between them. The CDR3 is CASSYSEGVLNEQFF. The CDR3 DNA is TGTGCCAGCAGTTACTCAGAGGGAGTTCTCAATGAGCAGTTCTTC.

The gene calls are TRBV28 and TRBJ1-1; tentative D call: TRBD1 (6 bases). Trimming removed 6 bases at V and 1 base at J, with 15 bases between. The CDR3 covers 15 residues. Germline CDR1 is MDHEN and CDR2 is SYDVKM. The DNA for the CDR3 is TGTGCCAGCAGATCTTTGACAGGCGAGAACACTGAAGCTTTCTTT. Its protein is CASRSLTGENTEAFF.

V gene TRBV5-1 combines with J gene TRBJ2-6; no clear D. The CDR3 runs 14 residues. The ends were cut back, 4 bases at V and 2 bases at J, with 7 bases in the middle. Germline values: CDR1 SGHRS, CDR2 YFSETQ. This CDR3 is CASSALAGANVLTF. The DNA for the CDR3 is TGCGCCAGCAGCGCCCTCGCTGGGGCCAACGTCCTGACTTTC.

The gene calls are TRBV20-1 and TRBJ2-1; D is ambiguous. The CDR3 covers 14 residues. V shed 0 bases and J shed 4 bases, with 10 bases lying between them. Germline CDR1 DFQATT, CDR2 SNEGSKA (reference sequence). The CDR3 DNA is TGCAGTGCTAGAGATCAGCACAATTACAATGAGCAGTTCTTC. Translating it yields CSARDQHNYNEQFF.

Only a few counts were recorded for this clonotype. The chain carries TRBV27 and TRBJ1-6, with 10 bases identical to TRBD1. CDR3 length equals 15 residues. Germline V gene sequence: CDR1 MNHEY, CDR2 SMNVEV (reference sequence). The junction had 6 bases not matched to a gene; V was cut back by 6 bases and J by 7 bases. This CDR3 is CASSRPGQGNSPLHF. DNA of the CDR3: TGTGCCAGCAGCCGACCGGGACAGGGGAATTCACCCCTCCACTTT.

There are a few counts of this clonotype. The chain carries TRBV7-9 and TRBJ1-5; the match to TRBD1 covers 8 bases. This CDR3 contains 15 residues. With 6 bases clipped from V and 3 bases from J, the junction kept 7 bases outside the gene matches. CDR1 and CDR2 (germline): SEHNR, FQNEAQ (reference sequence). DNA of the CDR3: TGTGCCAGCAGTACGGACAGGGCCCCCAATCAGCCCCAGCATTTT. Translating it yields CASSTDRAPNQPQHF.

The rearrangement uses TRBV4-2 and TRBJ1-2; 7 nucleotides agree with TRBD1. Germline V gene data show CDR1 as LGHNA and CDR2 as YNFKEQ. The length of the CDR3 is 15 residues. Losses at the gene ends were 0 bases for V and 2 bases for J; bases not matched to a gene: 3. The CDR3 DNA sequence: TGTGCCAGCAGCCAAGACAGGGGGGTAAACTATGGCTACACCTTC. It codes for CASSQDRGVNYGYTF.

This clonotype was seen repeatedly, ten times or more. The chain links TRBV5-6 to TRBJ2-1; tentatively, D is TRBD1 (6 bases). The ends were cut back, 1 base at V and 6 bases at J, with 8 bases in the middle. This CDR3 comprises 13 residues. Germline-derived CDR1 and CDR2 are SGHDT and YYEEEE. The CDR3 bases are TGTGCCAGCAGCTTGACAGGGCCCAATGAGCAGTTCTTC. Its translation: CASSLTGPNEQFF.

Ten or more counts support this clonotype. The chain is built from TRBV7-8 and TRBJ1-5; perhaps TRBD1 as D (6 bases). Per germline, CDR1 SGHVS and CDR2 FQNEAQ. The CDR3 contains 14 residues. V was shortened by 5 bases and J by 9 bases, with 17 bases between the two germline ends. The CDR3 DNA is TGTGCCAGCAGCCCCCTGACAGGCCAGGGGCCCCAGCATTTT. This encodes CASSPLTGQGPQHF. Complete variable domain (other parts from reference TRBV7-8 and TRBJ1-5): GAGVSQSPRYKVAKRGQDVALRCDPISGHVSLFWYQQALGQGPEFLTYFQNEAQLDKSGLPSDRFFAERPEGSVSTLKIQRTQQEDSAVYLCASSPLTGQGPQHFGDGTRLSIL.